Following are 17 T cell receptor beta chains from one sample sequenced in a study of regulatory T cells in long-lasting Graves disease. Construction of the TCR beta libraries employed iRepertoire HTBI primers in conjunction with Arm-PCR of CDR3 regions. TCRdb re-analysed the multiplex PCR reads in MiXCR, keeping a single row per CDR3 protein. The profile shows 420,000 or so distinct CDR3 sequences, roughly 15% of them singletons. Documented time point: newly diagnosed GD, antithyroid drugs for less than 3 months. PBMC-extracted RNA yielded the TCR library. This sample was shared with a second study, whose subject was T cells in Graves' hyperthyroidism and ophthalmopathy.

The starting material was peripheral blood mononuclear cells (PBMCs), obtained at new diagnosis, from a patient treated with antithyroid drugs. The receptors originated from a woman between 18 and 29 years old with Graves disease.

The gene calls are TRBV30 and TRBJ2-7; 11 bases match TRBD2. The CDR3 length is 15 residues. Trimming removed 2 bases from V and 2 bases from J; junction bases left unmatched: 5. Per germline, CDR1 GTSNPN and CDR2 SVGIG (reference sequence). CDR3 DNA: TGTGCCTGGAGTTTGGGACTAGCGGTTACCTACGAGCAGTACTTC. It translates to CAWSLGLAVTYEQYF.

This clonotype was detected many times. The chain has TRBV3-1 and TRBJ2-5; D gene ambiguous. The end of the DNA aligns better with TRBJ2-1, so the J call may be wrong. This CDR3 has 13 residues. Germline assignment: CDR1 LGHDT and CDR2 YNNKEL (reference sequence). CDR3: CASSLYVGNEQFF. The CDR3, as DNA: TGTGCCAGCAGCCTGTACGTAGGGAATGAGCAGTTCTTC.

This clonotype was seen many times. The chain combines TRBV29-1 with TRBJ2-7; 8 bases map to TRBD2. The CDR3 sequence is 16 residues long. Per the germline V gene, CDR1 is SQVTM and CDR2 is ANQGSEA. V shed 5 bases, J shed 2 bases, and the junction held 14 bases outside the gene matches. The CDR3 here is CSVRGLAYPNTYEQYF. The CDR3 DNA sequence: TGCAGCGTTAGAGGACTAGCCTACCCGAATACCTACGAGCAGTACTTC.

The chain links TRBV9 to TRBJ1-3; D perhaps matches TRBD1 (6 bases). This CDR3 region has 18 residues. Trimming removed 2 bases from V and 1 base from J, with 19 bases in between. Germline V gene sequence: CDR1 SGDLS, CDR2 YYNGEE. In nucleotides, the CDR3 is TGTGCCAGCAGCGTCTCGGTCCGGGACAACTCATCTGGAAACACCATATATTTT. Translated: CASSVSVRDNSSGNTIYF.

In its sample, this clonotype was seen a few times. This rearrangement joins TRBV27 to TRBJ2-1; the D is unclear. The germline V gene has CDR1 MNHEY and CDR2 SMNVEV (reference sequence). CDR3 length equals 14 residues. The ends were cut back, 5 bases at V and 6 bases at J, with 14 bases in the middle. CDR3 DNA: TGTGCCAGCAGTACCGCCCGACGAGGCAATGAGCAGTTCTTC. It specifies CASSTARRGNEQFF.

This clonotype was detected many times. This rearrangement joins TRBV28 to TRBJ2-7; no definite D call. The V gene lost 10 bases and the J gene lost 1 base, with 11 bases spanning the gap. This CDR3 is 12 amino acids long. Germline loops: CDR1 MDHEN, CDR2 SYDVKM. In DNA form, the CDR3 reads TGTGCCACCTCTAGAATTTCCTACGAGCAGTACTTC. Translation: CATSRISYEQYF. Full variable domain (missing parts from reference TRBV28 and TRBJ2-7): DVKVTQSSRYLVKRTGEKVFLECVQDMDHENMFWYRQDPGLGLRLIYFSYDVKMKEKGDIPEGYSVSREKKERFSLILESASTNQTSMYLCATSRISYEQYFGPGTRLTVT.

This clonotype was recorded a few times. This chain's CDR3 is CASNLGGLNSPLHF. The CDR3 nucleotides read TGTGCCAGCAACTTAGGGGGCCTGAATTCACCCCTCCACTTT. The V and J genes are TRBV28 and TRBJ1-6; 7 bases are shared with TRBD1. Germline CDR1 is MDHEN and CDR2 is SYDVKM. The CDR3 runs 14 residues. The J segment lost 7 bases and the V segment lost 7 bases, leaving 7 bases of the junction unmatched.

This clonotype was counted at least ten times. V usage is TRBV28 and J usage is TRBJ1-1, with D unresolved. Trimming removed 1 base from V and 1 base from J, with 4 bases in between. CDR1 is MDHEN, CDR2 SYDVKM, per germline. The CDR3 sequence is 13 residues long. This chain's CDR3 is CASSLSPNTEAFF. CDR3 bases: TGTGCCAGCAGTTTATCCCCGAACACTGAAGCTTTCTTT.

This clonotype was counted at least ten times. DNA of the CDR3: TGCGCCAGCAGCTGGGCGCAGGGGGCCTCCTACGAGCAGTACTTC. It is translated as CASSWAQGASYEQYF. This chain links TRBV5-1 with TRBJ2-7, with TRBD1 identical over 8 bases. Looked up from germline, CDR1 is SGHRS and CDR2 is YFSETQ. The CDR3 spans 15 residues. J lost 0 bases, V lost 3 bases, and 5 bases had no gene match.

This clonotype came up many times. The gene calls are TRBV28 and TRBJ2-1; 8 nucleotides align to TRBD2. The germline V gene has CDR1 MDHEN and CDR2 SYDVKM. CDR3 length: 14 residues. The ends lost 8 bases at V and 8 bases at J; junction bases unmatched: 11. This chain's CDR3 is CASSGLGRLHEQFF. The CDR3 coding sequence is TGTGCCAGCTCGGGACTAGGTCGGCTGCATGAGCAGTTCTTC.

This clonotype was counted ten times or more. CDR3 amino acids: CASSTTGGIDEQYF. CDR3 bases: TGTGCCAGCAGCACGACAGGGGGAATAGACGAGCAGTACTTC. This chain links TRBV7-2 with TRBJ2-7, with 9 bases identical to TRBD1. The CDR3 is 14 amino acids. Germline loops: CDR1 SGHTA, CDR2 FQGNSA. V gave up 5 bases and J gave up 5 bases; unmatched junction bases: 7.

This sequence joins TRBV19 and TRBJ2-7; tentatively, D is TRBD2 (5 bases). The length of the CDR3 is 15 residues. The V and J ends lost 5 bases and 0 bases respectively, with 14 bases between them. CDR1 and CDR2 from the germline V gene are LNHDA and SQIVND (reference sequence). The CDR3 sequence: CASSLKGRSSYEQYF. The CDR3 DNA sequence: TGTGCCAGTAGTCTCAAAGGGAGAAGCTCCTACGAGCAGTACTTC.

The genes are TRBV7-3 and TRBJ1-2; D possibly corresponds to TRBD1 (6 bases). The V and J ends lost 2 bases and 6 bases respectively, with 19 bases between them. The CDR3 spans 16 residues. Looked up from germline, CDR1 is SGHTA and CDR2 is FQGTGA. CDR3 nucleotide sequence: TGTGCCAGCAGCTTATCTGTGAACGACCCAGGGGATGGCTACACCTTC. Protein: CASSLSVNDPGDGYTF.

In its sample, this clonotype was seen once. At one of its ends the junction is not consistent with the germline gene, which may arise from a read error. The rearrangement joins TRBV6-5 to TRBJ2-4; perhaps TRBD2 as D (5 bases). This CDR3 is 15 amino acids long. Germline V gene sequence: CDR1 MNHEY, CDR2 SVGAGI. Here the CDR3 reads CASSYTASQSAEQLF. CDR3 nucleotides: TGTGCCAGCAGTTATACGGCTAGCCAGTCCGCTGAGCAGCTCTTC.

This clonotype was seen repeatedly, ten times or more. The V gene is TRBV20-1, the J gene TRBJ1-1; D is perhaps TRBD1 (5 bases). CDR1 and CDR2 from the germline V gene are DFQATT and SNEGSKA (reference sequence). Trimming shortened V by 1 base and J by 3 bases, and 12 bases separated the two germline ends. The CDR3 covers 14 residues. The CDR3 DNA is TGCAGTGCTAGAGCGCAGGGTCGGGACACTGAAGCTTTCTTT. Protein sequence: CSARAQGRDTEAFF.

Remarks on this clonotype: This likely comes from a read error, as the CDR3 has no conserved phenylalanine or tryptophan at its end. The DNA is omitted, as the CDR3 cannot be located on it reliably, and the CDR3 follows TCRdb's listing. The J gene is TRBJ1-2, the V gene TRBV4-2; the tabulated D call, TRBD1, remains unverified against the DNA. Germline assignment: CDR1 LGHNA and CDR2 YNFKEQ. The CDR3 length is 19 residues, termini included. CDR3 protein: CASSQELRTGGQQSYGDTL.

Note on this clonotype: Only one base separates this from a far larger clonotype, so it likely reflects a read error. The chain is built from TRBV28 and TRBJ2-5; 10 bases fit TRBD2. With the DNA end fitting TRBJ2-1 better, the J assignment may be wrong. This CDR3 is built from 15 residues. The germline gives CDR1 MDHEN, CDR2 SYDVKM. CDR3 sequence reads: CASSLGASGRREQFF. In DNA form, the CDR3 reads TGTGCCAGCAGTTTGGGGGCTAGCGGGAGACGTGAGCAGTTCTTC.